This T cell receptor beta chain originates from a study of cytomegalovirus exposure and HLA in healthy donors. Study-wide results and limits: It was only CMV serostatus that was available as immune exposure information. Most CMV-associated TCR beta chains were later found to appear HLA-restricted. The likely origin of a cluster of highly shared sequence variants was a sequencing artifact. Altogether, 160 or so TCR beta chains were recorded as cytomegalovirus-associated.

This clone was counted between two and nine times. The antigen remains unidentified. This CDR3 comprises 16 residues. Germline lookup yields CDR1 LNHDA and CDR2 SQIVND (reference sequence). Trimming cost V 4 bases and J 0 bases, with 13 bases left between them. It was with 60 Vbeta and 13 Jbeta primers that the PCR ran. Some clones are missing from TCRdb's copy, which holds only in-frame ones; the method was immunoSEQ multiplex PCR. The data hold some 180,000 clones, with 87% observed a single time. Material for sequencing was PBMCs. This clonotype was obtained from a girl less than two years old in good health and CMV-seronegative. V gene TRBV19 combines with J gene TRBJ2-1; a possible D gene is TRBD2 (6 bases). CDR3 DNA sequence: TGTGCCAGTAGTACCCATCCGGGAGTCTCCTACAATGAGCAGTTCTTC. It yields the protein CASSTHPGVSYNEQFF. Full variable domain (outside the CDR3, taken from reference TRBV19 and TRBJ2-1): DGGITQSPKYLFRKEGQNVTLSCEQNLNHDAMYWYRQDPGQGLRLIYYSQIVNDFQKGDIAEGYSVSREKKESFPLTVTSAQKNPTAFYLCASSTHPGVSYNEQFFGPGTRLTVL.